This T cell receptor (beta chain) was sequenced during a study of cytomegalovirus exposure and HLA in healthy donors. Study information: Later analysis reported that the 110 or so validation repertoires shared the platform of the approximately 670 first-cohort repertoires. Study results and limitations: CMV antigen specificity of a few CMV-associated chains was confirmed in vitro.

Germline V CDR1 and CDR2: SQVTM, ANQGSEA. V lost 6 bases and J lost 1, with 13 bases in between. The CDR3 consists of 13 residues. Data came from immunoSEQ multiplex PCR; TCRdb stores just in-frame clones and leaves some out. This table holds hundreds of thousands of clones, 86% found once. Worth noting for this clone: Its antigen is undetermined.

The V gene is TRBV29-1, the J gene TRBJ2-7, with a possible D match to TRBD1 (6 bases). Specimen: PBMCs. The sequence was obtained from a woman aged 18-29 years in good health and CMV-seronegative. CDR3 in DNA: TGCAGCGTGACAGGAGGCTCGTCCTACGAGCAGTACTTC. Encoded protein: CSVTGGSSYEQYF.